Listed below are T cell receptor beta chains from one sample, sequenced in a study of OX40 agonist ivuxolimab in advanced cancers. Generated by immunoSEQ multiplex PCR, the TCRdb table keeps only in-frame clones and is missing some. This sample has about 42,000 clones, with 85% to 90% found just once. The sequencing used CD4+ or CD8+ T cells sorted from blood, collected in a trial of the OX40 agonist ivuxolimab. These receptors were taken from an adult with an advanced solid tumor such as melanoma, head and neck, liver or kidney cancer. CDR3s include the opening cysteine and the closing phenylalanine or tryptophan.

v_call: TRBV5-6; j_call: TRBJ1-2; cdr3_aa: CASSLGQIYGYTF
v_call: TRBV4-1; j_call: TRBJ1-6; cdr3_aa: CASSPEGSNSPLHF
v_call: TRBV7-9; j_call: TRBJ2-5; cdr3_aa: CASSLDRFQETQYF
v_call: TRBV5-4; j_call: TRBJ1-2; cdr3_aa: CASSYPGGKYGYTF
v_call: TRBV5-1; j_call: TRBJ1-1; cdr3_aa: CASSLEGHNTEAFF
v_call: TRBV19; j_call: TRBJ2-1; cdr3_aa: CASSPRDRAREQFF
v_call: TRBV5-6; j_call: TRBJ2-1; cdr3_aa: CASSLGSSGLLYEQFF
v_call: TRBV5-1; j_call: TRBJ1-1; cdr3_aa: CASSLKANTEAFF
v_call: TRBV18; j_call: TRBJ2-7; cdr3_aa: CASSPDAGNVNEQYF
v_call: TRBV19; j_call: TRBJ1-5; cdr3_aa: CASSIGQSNQPQHF
v_call: TRBV6-1; j_call: TRBJ1-5; cdr3_aa: CASSLGQGHQPQHF
v_call: TRBV9; j_call: TRBJ1-3; cdr3_aa: CASSVGPAVLSSGNTIYF
v_call: TRBV7-2; j_call: TRBJ2-5; cdr3_aa: CASSLWPGGGETQYF
v_call: TRBV9; j_call: TRBJ2-3; cdr3_aa: CASSVDGRMTSPRQYF
v_call: TRBV27; j_call: TRBJ1-5; cdr3_aa: CASGPGTGNNQPQHF
v_call: TRBV19; j_call: TRBJ2-3; cdr3_aa: CASSLGLAGGASTDTQYF